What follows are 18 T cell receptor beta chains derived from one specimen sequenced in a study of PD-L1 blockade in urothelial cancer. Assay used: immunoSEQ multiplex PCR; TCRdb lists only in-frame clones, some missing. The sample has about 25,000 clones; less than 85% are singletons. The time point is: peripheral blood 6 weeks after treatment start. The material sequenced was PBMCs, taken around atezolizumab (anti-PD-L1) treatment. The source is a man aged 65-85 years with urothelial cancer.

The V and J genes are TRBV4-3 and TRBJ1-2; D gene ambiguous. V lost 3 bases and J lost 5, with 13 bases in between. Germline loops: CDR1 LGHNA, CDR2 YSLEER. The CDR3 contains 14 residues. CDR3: CASSQFRKDYGYTF. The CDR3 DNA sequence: TGCGCCAGCAGCCAGTTCAGGAAAGATTATGGCTACACCTTC.

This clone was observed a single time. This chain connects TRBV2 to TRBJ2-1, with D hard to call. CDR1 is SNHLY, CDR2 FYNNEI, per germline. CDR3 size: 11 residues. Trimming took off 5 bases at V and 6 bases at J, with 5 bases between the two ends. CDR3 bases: TGTGCCAGCAGTCCCCTCAATGAGCAGTTCTTC. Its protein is CASSPLNEQFF. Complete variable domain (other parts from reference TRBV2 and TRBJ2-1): EPEVTQTPSHQVTQMGQEVILRCVPISNHLYFYWYRQILGQKVEFLVSFYNNEISEKSEIFDDQFSVERPDGSNFTLKIRSTKLEDSAMYFCASSPLNEQFFGPGTRLTVL.

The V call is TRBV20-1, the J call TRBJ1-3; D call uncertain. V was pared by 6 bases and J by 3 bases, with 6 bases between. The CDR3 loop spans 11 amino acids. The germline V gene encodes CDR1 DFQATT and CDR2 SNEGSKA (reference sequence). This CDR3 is CSASSGNTIYF. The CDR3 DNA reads TGCAGTGCCTCCAGTGGAAACACCATATATTTT.

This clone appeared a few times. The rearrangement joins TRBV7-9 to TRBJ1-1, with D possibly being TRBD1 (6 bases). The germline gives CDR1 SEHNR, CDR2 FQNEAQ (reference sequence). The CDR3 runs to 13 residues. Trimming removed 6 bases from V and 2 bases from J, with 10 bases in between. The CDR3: CASRLGTNTEAFF. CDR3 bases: TGTGCCAGCAGACTAGGGACAAACACTGAAGCTTTCTTT.

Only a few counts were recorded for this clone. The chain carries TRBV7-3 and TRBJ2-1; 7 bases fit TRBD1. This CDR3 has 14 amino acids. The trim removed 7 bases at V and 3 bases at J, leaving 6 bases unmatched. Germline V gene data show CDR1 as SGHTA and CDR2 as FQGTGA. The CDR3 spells CASKVGTDYNEQFF. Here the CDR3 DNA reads TGTGCCAGCAAGGTCGGGACAGACTACAATGAGCAGTTCTTC. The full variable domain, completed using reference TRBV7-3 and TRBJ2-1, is GAGVSQTPSNKVTEKGKYVELRCDPISGHTALYWYRQSLGQGPEFLIYFQGTGAADDSGLPNDRFFAVRPEGSVSTLKIQRTERGDSAVYLCASKVGTDYNEQFFGPGTRLTVL.

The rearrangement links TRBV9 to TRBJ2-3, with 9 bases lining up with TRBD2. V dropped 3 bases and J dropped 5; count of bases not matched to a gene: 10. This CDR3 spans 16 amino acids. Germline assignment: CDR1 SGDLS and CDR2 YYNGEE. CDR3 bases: TGTGCCAGCAGCGCCACGTCTAGCGGGATTGGAGATACGCAGTATTTT. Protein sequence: CASSATSSGIGDTQYF. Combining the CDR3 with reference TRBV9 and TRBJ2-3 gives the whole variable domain DSGVTQTPKHLITATGQRVTLRCSPRSGDLSVYWYQQSLDQGLQFLIQYYNGEERAKGNILERFSAQQFPDLHSELNLSSLELGDSALYFCASSATSSGIGDTQYFGPGTRLTVL.

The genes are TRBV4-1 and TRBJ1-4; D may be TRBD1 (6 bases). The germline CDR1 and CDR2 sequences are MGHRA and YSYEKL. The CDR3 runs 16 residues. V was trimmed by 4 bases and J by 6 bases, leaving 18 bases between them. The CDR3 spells CASSLGREAGDEKLFF. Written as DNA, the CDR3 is TGCGCCAGCAGCCTGGGCCGTGAGGCAGGGGATGAAAAACTGTTTTTT.

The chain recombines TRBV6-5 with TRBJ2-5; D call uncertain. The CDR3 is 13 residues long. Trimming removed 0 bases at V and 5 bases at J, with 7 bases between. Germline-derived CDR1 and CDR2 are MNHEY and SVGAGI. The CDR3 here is CASSYSRSETQYF. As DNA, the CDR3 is TGTGCCAGCAGTTACTCGAGAAGCGAGACCCAGTACTTC.

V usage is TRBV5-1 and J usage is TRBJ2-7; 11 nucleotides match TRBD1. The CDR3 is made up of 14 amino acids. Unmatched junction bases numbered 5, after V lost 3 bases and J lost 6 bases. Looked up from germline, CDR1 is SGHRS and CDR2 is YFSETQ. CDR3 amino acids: CASSWGQGEGEQYF. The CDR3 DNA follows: TGCGCCAGCAGCTGGGGACAGGGGGAAGGCGAGCAGTACTTC. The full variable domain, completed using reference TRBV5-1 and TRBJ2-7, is KAGVTQTPRYLIKTRGQQVTLSCSPISGHRSVSWYQQTPGQGLQFLFEYFSETQRNKGNFPGRFSGRQFSNSRSEMNVSTLELGDSALYLCASSWGQGEGEQYFGPGTRLTVT.

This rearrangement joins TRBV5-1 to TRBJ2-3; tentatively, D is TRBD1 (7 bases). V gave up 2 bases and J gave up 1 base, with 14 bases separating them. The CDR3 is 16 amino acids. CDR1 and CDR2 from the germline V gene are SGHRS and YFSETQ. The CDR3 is CASSLGGGPGTDTQYF. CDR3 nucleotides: TGCGCCAGCAGCTTAGGAGGGGGCCCTGGCACAGATACGCAGTATTTT.

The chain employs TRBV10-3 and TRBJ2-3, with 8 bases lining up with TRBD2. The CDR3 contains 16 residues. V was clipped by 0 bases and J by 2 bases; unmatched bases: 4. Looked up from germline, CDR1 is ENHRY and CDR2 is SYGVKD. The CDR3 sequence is CAISESTSENTDTQYF. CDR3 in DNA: TGTGCCATCAGTGAGTCGACTAGCGAGAACACAGATACGCAGTATTTT.

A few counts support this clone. CDR3: CASSSQQGRGEQFF. In DNA form, the CDR3 reads TGTGCCAGCAGCTCCCAACAGGGAAGAGGTGAGCAGTTCTTC. The genes are TRBV7-3 and TRBJ2-1; D is perhaps TRBD1 (6 bases). The V and J ends lost 4 bases and 9 bases respectively, with 16 bases between them. The CDR3 contains 14 residues. Germline CDR1 and CDR2: SGHTA and FQGTGA.

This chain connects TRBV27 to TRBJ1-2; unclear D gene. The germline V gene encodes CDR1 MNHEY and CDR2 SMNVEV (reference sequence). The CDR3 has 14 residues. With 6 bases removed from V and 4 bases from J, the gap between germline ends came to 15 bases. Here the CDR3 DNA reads TGTGCCAGCAGCGCGACCGCAGGCCGCTATGGCTACACCTTC. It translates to CASSATAGRYGYTF.

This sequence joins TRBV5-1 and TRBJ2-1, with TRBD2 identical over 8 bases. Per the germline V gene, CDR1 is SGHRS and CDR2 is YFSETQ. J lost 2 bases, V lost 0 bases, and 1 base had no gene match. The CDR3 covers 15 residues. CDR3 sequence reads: CASSLAGGTYNEQFF. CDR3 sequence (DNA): TGCGCCAGCAGCTTGGCGGGAGGGACCTACAATGAGCAGTTCTTC.

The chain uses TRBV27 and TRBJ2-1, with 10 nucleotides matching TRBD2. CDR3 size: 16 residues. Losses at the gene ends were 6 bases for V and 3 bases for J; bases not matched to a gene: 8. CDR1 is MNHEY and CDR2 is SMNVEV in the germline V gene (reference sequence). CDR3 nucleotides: TGTGCCAGCAGGGTTTCCGGGACTAGCGACTACAATGAGCAGTTCTTC. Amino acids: CASRVSGTSDYNEQFF.

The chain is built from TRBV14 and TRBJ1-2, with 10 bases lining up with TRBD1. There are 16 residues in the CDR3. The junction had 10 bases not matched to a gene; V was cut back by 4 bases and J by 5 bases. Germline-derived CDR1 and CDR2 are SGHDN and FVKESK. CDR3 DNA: TGTGCCAGCAGCCGACTACGACAGGGGGCACGTTATGGCTACACCTTC. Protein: CASSRLRQGARYGYTF.

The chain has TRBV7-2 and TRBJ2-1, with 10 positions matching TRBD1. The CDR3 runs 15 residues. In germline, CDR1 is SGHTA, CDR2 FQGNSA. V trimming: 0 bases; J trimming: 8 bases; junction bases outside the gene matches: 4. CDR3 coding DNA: TGTGCCAGCAGCTTAGCTGGACAGGGGGTCTATGAGCAGTTCTTC. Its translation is CASSLAGQGVYEQFF. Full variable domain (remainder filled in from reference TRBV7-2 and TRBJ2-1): GAGVSQSPSNKVTEKGKDVELRCDPISGHTALYWYRQSLGQGLEFLIYFQGNSAPDKSGLPSDRFSAERTGGSVSTLTIQRTQQEDSAVYLCASSLAGQGVYEQFFGPGTRLTVL.

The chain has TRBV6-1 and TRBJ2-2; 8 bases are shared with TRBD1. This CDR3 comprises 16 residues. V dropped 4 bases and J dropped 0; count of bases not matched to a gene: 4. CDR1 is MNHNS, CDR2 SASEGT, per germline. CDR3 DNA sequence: TGTGCCAGCAGTGCGATACAGGGGGCGAACACCGGGGAGCTGTTTTTT. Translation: CASSAIQGANTGELFF.